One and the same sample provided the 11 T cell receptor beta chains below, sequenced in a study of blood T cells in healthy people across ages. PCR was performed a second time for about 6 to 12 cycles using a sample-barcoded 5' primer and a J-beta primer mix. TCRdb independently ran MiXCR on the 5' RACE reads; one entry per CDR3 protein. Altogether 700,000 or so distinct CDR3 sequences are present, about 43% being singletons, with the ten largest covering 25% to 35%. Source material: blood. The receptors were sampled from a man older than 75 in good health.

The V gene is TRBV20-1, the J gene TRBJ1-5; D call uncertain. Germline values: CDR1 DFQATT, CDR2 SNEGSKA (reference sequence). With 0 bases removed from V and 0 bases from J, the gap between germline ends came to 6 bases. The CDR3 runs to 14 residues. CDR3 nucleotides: TGCAGTGCTAGAGATCGTATTAGCAATCAGCCCCAGCATTTT. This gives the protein CSARDRISNQPQHF.

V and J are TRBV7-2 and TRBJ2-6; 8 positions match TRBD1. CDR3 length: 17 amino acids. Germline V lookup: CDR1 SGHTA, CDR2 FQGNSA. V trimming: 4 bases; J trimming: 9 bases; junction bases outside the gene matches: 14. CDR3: CASSSRAGQGGYNVLTF. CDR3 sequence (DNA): TGTGCCAGCAGCTCGAGGGCCGGACAGGGTGGTTACAACGTCCTGACTTTC.

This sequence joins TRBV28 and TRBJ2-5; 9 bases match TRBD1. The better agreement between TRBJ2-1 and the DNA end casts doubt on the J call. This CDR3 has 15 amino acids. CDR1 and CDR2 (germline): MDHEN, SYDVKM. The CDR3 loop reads CASRPGGTGQETQFF. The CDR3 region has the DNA TGTGCCAGCAGACCCGGCGGGACAGGGCAAGAGACCCAGTTCTTC.

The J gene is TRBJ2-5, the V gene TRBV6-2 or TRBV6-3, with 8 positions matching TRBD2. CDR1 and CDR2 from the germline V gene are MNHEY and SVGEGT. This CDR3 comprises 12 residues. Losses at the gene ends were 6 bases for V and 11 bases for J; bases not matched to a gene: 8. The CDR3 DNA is TGTGCCAGCAGACTAGCGGTAGAAGAGCAGTACTTC. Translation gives CASRLAVEEQYF.

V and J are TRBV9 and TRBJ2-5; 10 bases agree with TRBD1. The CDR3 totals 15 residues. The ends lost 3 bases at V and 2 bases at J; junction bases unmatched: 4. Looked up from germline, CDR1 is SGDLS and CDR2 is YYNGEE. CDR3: CASSARDRGQETQYF. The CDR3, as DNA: TGTGCCAGCAGCGCGAGGGACAGGGGACAAGAGACCCAGTACTTC.

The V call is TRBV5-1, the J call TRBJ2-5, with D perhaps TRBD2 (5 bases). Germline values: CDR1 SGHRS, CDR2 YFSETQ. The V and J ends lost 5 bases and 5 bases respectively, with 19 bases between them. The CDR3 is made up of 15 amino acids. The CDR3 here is CASSPLVSGGETQYF. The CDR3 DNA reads TGCGCCAGCAGTCCCCTTGTGTCGGGCGGGGAGACCCAGTACTTC.

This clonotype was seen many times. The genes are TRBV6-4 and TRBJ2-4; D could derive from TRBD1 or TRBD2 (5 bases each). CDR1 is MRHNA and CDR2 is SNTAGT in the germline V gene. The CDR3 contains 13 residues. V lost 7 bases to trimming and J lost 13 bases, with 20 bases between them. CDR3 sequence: CASTQGPPRAQYF. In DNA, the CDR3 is TGTGCCAGCACCCAGGGACCCCCCAGGGCCCAGTACTTC.

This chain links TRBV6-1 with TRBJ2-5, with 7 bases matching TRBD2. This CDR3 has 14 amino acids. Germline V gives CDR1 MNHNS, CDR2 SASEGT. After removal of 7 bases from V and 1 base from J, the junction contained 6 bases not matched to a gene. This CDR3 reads CASKQERGQETQYF. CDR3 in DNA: TGTGCCAGCAAGCAGGAGCGGGGCCAAGAGACCCAGTACTTC.

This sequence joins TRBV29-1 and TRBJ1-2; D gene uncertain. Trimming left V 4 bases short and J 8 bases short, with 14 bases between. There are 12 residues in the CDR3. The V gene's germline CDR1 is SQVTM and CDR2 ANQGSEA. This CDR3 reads CSVAPLGKGYTF. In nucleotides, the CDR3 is TGCAGCGTTGCCCCCCTGGGGAAGGGCTACACCTTC.

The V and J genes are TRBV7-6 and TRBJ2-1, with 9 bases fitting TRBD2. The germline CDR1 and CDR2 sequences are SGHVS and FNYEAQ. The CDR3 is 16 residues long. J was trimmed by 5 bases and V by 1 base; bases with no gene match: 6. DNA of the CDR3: TGTGCCAGCAGCTTAGTGTATAGCGGGAGAAACAATGAGCAGTTCTTC. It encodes CASSLVYSGRNNEQFF.

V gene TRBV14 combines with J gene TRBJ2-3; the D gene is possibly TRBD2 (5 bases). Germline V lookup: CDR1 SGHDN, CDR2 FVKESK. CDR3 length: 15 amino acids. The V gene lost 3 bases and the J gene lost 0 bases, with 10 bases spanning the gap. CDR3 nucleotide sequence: TGTGCCAGCAGCCAGGACTGGAGCAGCACAGATACGCAGTATTTT. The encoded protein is CASSQDWSSTDTQYF.